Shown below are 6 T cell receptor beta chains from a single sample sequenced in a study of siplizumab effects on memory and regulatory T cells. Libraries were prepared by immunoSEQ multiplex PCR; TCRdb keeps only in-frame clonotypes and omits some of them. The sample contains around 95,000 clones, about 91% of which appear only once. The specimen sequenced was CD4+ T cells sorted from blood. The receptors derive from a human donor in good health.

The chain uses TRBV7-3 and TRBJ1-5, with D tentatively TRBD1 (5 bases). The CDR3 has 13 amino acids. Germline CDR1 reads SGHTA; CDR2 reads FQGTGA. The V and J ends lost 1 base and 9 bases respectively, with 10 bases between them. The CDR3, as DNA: TGTGCCAGCAGCTTAAACGGGGACTCGCCCCAGCATTTT. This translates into CASSLNGDSPQHF.

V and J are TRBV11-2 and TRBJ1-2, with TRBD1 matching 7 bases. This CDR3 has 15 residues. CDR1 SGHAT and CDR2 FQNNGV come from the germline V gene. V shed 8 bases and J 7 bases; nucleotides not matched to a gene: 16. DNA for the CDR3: TGTGCCAGCCGCCCCTTAGGGGGCACCCGCCCTGGCTACACCTTC. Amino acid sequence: CASRPLGGTRPGYTF.

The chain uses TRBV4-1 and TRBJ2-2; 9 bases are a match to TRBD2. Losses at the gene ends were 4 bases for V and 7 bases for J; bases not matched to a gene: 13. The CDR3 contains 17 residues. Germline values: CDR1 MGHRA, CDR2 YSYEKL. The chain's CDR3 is CASSRGHGGGAVGELFF. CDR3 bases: TGCGCCAGCAGCCGGGGACACGGCGGGGGGGCCGTCGGGGAGCTGTTTTTT.

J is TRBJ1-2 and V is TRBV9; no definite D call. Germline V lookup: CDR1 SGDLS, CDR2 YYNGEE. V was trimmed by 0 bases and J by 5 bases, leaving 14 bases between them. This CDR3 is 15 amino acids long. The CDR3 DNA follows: TGTGCCAGCAGCGTAGAGTCTAGGGCGAGGTATGGCTACACCTTC. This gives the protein CASSVESRARYGYTF.

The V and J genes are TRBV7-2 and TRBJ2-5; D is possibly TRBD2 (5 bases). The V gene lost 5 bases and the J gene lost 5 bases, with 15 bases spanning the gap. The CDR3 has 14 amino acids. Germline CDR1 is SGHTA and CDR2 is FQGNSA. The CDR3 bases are TGTGCCAGCAGCCAATCGACCGGGGTGGAGACCCAGTACTTC. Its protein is CASSQSTGVETQYF.

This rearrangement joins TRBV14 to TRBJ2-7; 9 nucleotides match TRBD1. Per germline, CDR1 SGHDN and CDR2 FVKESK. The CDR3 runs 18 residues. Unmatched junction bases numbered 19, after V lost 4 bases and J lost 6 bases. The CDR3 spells CASSPTSGPGTGNGEQYF. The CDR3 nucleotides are TGTGCCAGCAGCCCCACCTCGGGGCCCGGGACAGGGAACGGCGAGCAGTACTTC. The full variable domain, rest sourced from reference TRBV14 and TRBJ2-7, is EAGVTQFPSHSVIEKGQTVTLRCDPISGHDNLYWYRRVMGKEIKFLLHFVKESKQDESGMPNNRFLAERTGGTYSTLKVQPAELEDSGVYFCASSPTSGPGTGNGEQYFGPGTRLTVT.